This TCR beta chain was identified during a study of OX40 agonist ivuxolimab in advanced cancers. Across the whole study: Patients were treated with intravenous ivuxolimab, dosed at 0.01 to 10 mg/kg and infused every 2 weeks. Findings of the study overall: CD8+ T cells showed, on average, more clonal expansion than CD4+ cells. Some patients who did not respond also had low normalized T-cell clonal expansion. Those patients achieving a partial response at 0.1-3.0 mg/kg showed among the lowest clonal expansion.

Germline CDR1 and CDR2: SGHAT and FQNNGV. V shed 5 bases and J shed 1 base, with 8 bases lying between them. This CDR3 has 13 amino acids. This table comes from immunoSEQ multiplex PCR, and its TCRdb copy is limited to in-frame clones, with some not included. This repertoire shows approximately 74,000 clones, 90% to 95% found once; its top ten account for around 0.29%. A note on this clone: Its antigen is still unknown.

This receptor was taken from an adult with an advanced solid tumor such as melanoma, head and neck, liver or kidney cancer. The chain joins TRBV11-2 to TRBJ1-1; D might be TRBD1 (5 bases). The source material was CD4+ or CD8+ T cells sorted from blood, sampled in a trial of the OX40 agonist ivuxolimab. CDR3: CASSRGANTEAFF. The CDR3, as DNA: TGTGCCAGCAGCCGAGGGGCGAACACTGAAGCTTTCTTT.